The 7 T cell receptor beta chains reported below all come from one sample, sequenced in a study of cytomegalovirus exposure and HLA in healthy donors. The PCR made use of 60 Vbeta and 13 Jbeta primers. Only in-frame clones appear in the TCRdb table, and some are missing; sequencing was by immunoSEQ multiplex PCR. The table includes approximately 150,000 clones, almost 75% detected once. Sequenced material: PBMCs. All receptors derive from a woman between 18 and 29 years old in good health and CMV-seropositive.

V and J are TRBV19 and TRBJ2-5; D is possibly TRBD2 (5 bases). V was pared by 6 bases and J by 11 bases, with 25 bases between. The V gene's germline CDR1 is LNHDA and CDR2 SQIVND (reference sequence). This CDR3 is 15 amino acids long. The CDR3 here is CASRAGSERSYEQYF. CDR3 DNA sequence: TGTGCCAGTAGGGCGGGCTCTGAAAGAAGTTATGAGCAGTACTTC.

This rearrangement joins TRBV6-6 to TRBJ1-5; possibly TRBD1 for D (5 bases). CDR1 MNHNY and CDR2 SVGAGI come from the germline V gene (reference sequence). Trimming took off 7 bases at V and 5 bases at J, with 12 bases between the two ends. There are 13 residues in the CDR3. The CDR3 loop is CASKGEIHQPQHF. CDR3 nucleotides: TGTGCCAGCAAAGGGGAAATTCATCAGCCCCAGCATTTT.

Comment on this clone: The junction and the germline gene differ at one end; a read error may be behind it. The rearrangement joins TRBV7-9 to TRBJ1-5; no firm D call. Germline CDR1 SEHNR, CDR2 FQNEAQ (reference sequence). The CDR3 length is 13 residues. The CDR3 is CSSSRQVNQPQHF. The CDR3 coding sequence is TGTTCCAGCAGCCGCCAGGTAAATCAGCCCCAGCATTTT.

The rearrangement joins TRBV11-3 to TRBJ2-1, with TRBD2 matching over 16 bases. This CDR3 region has 16 residues. Losses at the gene ends were 3 bases for V and 8 bases for J; bases not matched to a gene: 4. From germline, CDR1 is SGHNT and CDR2 YENEEA. The CDR3 DNA is TGTGCCAGCAGCTTGGGACTAGCGGGGGGGAGGTATGAGCAGTTCTTC. This codes for CASSLGLAGGRYEQFF.

About this clone itself: This specimen includes other DNA sequences encoding the same CDR3. The CDR3 sequence is CASSIGGDTEAFF. The CDR3 DNA reads as TGTGCCAGTAGTATCGGAGGGGACACTGAAGCTTTCTTT. The rearrangement links TRBV19 to TRBJ1-1, with D perhaps matching TRBD1 (5 bases). The CDR3 extends over 13 amino acids. V lost 3 bases to trimming and J lost 3 bases, with 8 bases between them. Per germline, CDR1 LNHDA and CDR2 SQIVND (reference sequence).

The chain joins TRBV11-2 to TRBJ1-2, with TRBD1 matching over 10 bases. CDR1 and CDR2 (germline): SGHAT, FQNNGV. With V trimmed by 1 base and J by 4 bases, 3 bases remained unmatched. The CDR3 covers 15 residues. The CDR3 region has the DNA TGTGCCAGCAGCTTAGCCGGGACAGGGGCCTATGGCTACACCTTC. This encodes CASSLAGTGAYGYTF.

This clone has a single count. V is TRBV7-6 and J is TRBJ2-1; 9 bases are a match to TRBD1. V dropped 5 bases and J dropped 0; count of bases not matched to a gene: 2. The CDR3 runs 15 residues. Germline V lookup: CDR1 SGHVS, CDR2 FNYEAQ. The CDR3 DNA sequence: TGTGCCAGCAGCCGGGACAGGGACTCCTACAATGAGCAGTTCTTC. Protein sequence: CASSRDRDSYNEQFF.